The rows below give T cell receptor beta chains drawn from one sample of a study of Ad26.COV2.S vaccination and SARS-CoV-2 variants. Some clones are missing from TCRdb's copy, which holds only in-frame ones; the method was immunoSEQ multiplex PCR. In the table there are around 370,000 clones, about 85% of which are singletons. The sample consisted of peripheral blood, taken in a trial of Ad26.COV2.S vaccine versus placebo. The receptor set was obtained from a person between 18 and 65 years old who received the Ad26.COV2.S COVID-19 vaccine or a placebo. The CDR3 runs from the conserved cysteine through the conserved F or W. The D gene is left open where the match is weak. Where a row states a size, it is once, few, many or the class of an expanded clone; other rows omit it.

>13|few|NA|TRBJ2-1|TRBV27
TGTGCCAGTGGGCGACAGGTGTGGGATGAGCAGTTCTTC
CASGRQVWDEQFF
>17|NA|TRBD2|TRBJ2-5|TRBV5-1
TGCGCCAGCAGCTTGCCCGCTAGCGGGAGTGGGGGAGAGACCCAGTACTTC
CASSLPASGSGGETQYF
>11|few|NA|TRBJ2-1|TRBV12-3/TRBV12-4
TGTGCCAGTAAACTCGGGCGTGAGCAGTTCTTC
CASKLGREQFF
>15|NA|NA|TRBJ2-7|TRBV7-6
TGTGCCAGCAGCCCAATTGTCAGCGGTCTCTACGAGCAGTACTTC
CASSPIVSGLYEQYF
>14|NA|TRBD2|TRBJ2-1|TRBV30
TGTGCCTGGAGTAGCGGGACTCCAGGGAATGAGCAGTTCTTC
CAWSSGTPGNEQFF
>16|NA|NA|TRBJ2-7|TRBV5-1
TGCGCCAGCAGCCCGGGGTCAGCGCCCACCTCCTACGAGCAGTACTTC
CASSPGSAPTSYEQYF
>14|NA|TRBD1|TRBJ2-7|TRBV5-1
TGCGCCAGCAGTCCGACAGGGGGTGCCTACGAGCAGTACTTC
CASSPTGGAYEQYF
>17|NA|TRBD2|TRBJ2-2|TRBV7-8
TGTGCCATCCTCGGGACTAGCGGGACCCAGGGGACCGGGGAGCTGTTTTTT
CAILGTSGTQGTGELFF
>15|NA|TRBD1|TRBJ2-7|TRBV11-2
TGTGCCAGCAGAAAACCGGGACAGGGCTCCTACGAGCAGTACTTC
CASRKPGQGSYEQYF
>14|NA|NA|TRBJ1-1|TRBV27
TGTGCCAGCAGGGACAGCACCATGAACACTGAAGCTTTCTTT
CASRDSTMNTEAFF
>14|NA|NA|TRBJ2-7|TRBV6-5
TGTGCCAGCAGTCCCACGTCACAGGACTACGAGCAGTACTTC
CASSPTSQDYEQYF
>18|NA|NA|TRBJ2-3|TRBV12-5
TGTGCTAGTAGCCAGAGGGGACCGATCGCGCGGGGCACAGATACGCAGTATTTT
CASSQRGPIARGTDTQYF
>16|NA|NA|TRBJ2-1|TRBV9
TGTGCCAGCAGCGGACGTAACTTTAGGTCCTACAATGAGCAGTTCTTC
CASSGRNFRSYNEQFF
>17|NA|TRBD2|TRBJ2-1|TRBV5-1
TGCGCCAGCAGCTCCCCGACTAGCGGGAGTTCCTACAATGAGCAGTTCTTC
CASSSPTSGSSYNEQFF
>14|once|NA|TRBJ1-2|TRBV9
TGTGCCAGCAGCGTAGCTGAAGGGGCCCGGGGCTACACCTTC
CASSVAEGARGYTF
>14|NA|NA|TRBJ2-7|TRBV4-3
TGCGCCAGCAGCCAAGGTGGAAAGTCCTACGAGCAGTACTTC
CASSQGGKSYEQYF
>14|many|TRBD1|TRBJ1-5|TRBV28
TGTGCCAGCAGTTCGACAGGGTGGAATCAGCCCCAGCATTTT
CASSSTGWNQPQHF
>14|NA|TRBD2|TRBJ2-7|TRBV7-2
TGTGCCAGCAGCTTAGAGGCCGGGAGGTGGGAGCAGTACTTC
CASSLEAGRWEQYF
>14|NA|NA|TRBJ2-5|TRBV18
TGTGCCAGCTCGCAGGGCGGACGACAAGAGACCCAGTACTTC
CASSQGGRQETQYF
>18|NA|NA|TRBJ2-1|TRBV7-9
TGTGCCAGCAGCTTAGATGCGGGCAGGGGCAGGGCCTACAATGAGCAGTTCTTC
CASSLDAGRGRAYNEQFF
>16|NA|TRBD2|TRBJ2-5|TRBV29-1
TGCAGCGTTGAGTATACAGCGGGAAATAACCAAGAGACCCAGTACTTC
CSVEYTAGNNQETQYF
>15|NA|NA|TRBJ1-2|TRBV7-9
TGTGCCAGCACCAAATCGTTGGAGGCTAACTATGGCTACACCTTC
CASTKSLEANYGYTF
>17|NA|TRBD2|TRBJ2-7|TRBV4-1
TGCGCCAGCAGCCAACAAGGACTAGCGGGAGGAACCTACGAGCAGTACTTC
CASSQQGLAGGTYEQYF
>19|NA|TRBD1|TRBJ1-5|TRBV4-1
TGCGCCAGCAGCCAAGTGCCCGGGACAGGGGTCGGGAGCAATCAGCCCCAGCATTTT
CASSQVPGTGVGSNQPQHF
>16|NA|TRBD2|TRBJ2-2|TRBV19
TGTGCCAGTAGTGGGACTAGCGGGAGGGGCACCGGGGAGCTGTTTTTT
CASSGTSGRGTGELFF
>15|NA|NA|TRBJ1-4|TRBV7-2
TGTGCCAGCAGAACCGAGGGGTTTTCTAATGAAAAACTGTTTTTT
CASRTEGFSNEKLFF
>16|few|NA|TRBJ1-5|TRBV5-1
TGCGCCAGCAGCCTTAGACGGCGGGGGCCTAATCAGCCCCAGCATTTT
CASSLRRRGPNQPQHF
>13|NA|NA|TRBJ2-7|TRBV5-1
TGCGCCAGCAGCCAACCCCCTGGGTACGAGCAGTACTTC
CASSQPPGYEQYF
>13|NA|NA|TRBJ1-1|TRBV29-1
TGCAGCGCCCGGGACTGGGAGAACACTGAAGCTTTCTTT
CSARDWENTEAFF
>13|once|NA|TRBJ2-5|TRBV18
TGTGCCAGCTCACCACGTGTGTCAGAGACCCAGTACTTC
CASSPRVSETQYF
>11|NA|NA|TRBJ2-5|TRBV5-1
TGCGCCAGCAGCGTGGGAGAGACCCAGTACTTC
CASSVGETQYF
>15|NA|NA|TRBJ2-3|TRBV25-1
TGTGCCAGCAGTGAACAAGCTAGCAGCACAGATACGCAGTATTTT
CASSEQASSTDTQYF
>15|NA|NA|TRBJ1-1|TRBV27
TGTGCCAGCAGTACGTACTCAGGGAGTTTGACTGAAGCTTTCTTT
CASSTYSGSLTEAFF
>15|NA|TRBD1|TRBJ2-7|TRBV29-1
TGCAGCGTTGAAGATGACAGGGCCCCTACCTACGAGCAGTACTTC
CSVEDDRAPTYEQYF
>18|NA|NA|TRBJ1-3|TRBV2
TGTGCCAGCAGTGAAGAAAGAATGACAGCTTCATCTGGAAACACCATATATTTT
CASSEERMTASSGNTIYF
>13|NA|NA|TRBJ2-7|TRBV30
TGTGCCTGGGCGGGCTCTAGCTCGTACGAGCAGTACTTC
CAWAGSSSYEQYF
>15|NA|TRBD1|TRBJ2-7|TRBV5-4
TGTGCCAGCAGCTTGGGCCCTCGGGACAGGGTAATAGGGTACTTC
CASSLGPRDRVIGYF
>15|NA|NA|TRBJ2-5|TRBV5-8
TGTGCCAGCAGCTTTCCGGGACGGAGTATGGAGACCCAGTACTTC
CASSFPGRSMETQYF
>13|NA|NA|TRBJ1-1|TRBV30
TGTGCCTGGATTCTACCCGCTTGGACTGAAGCTTTCTTT
CAWILPAWTEAFF
>15|few|TRBD2|TRBJ2-1|TRBV4-3
TGCGCCAGCAGCCGGACTAGCGGGGGGGCCAATGAGCAGTTCTTC
CASSRTSGGANEQFF
>15|NA|TRBD1|TRBJ2-7|TRBV29-1
TGCAGCGTTGTTGAATCGGGACAGTCCTACGAGGAGCAGTACTTC
CSVVESGQSYEEQYF
>13|NA|NA|TRBJ2-7|TRBV7-9
TGTGCCAGCAGCTTACCAGGGGGAGGTGAGCAGTACTTC
CASSLPGGGEQYF
>14|NA|NA|TRBJ2-1|TRBV10-2
TGCGCCAGCAGTGAGTCGACACTGGGCAATGAGCAGTTCTTC
CASSESTLGNEQFF
>18|NA|NA|TRBJ1-6|TRBV4-3
TGCGCCAGCAGCCAACCGACAGACCACAGCTCCTATAATTCACCCCTCCACTTT
CASSQPTDHSSYNSPLHF
>15|NA|TRBD1|TRBJ1-2|TRBV5-1
TGCGCCAGCAGCTACGACGGACAGGCTAACTATGGCTACACCTTC
CASSYDGQANYGYTF
>13|NA|NA|TRBJ2-7|TRBV6-5
TGTGCCAGCAGTCGACAGGCCAAATACGAGCAGTACTTC
CASSRQAKYEQYF
>16|NA|TRBD1|TRBJ2-7|TRBV18
TGTGCCAGCTCACTCTTCGTACCGACAGGGAACAACGAGCAGTACTTC
CASSLFVPTGNNEQYF
>18|NA|TRBD2|TRBJ2-1|TRBV5-5
TGTGCCAGCAGCTTGGCCGGACTAGCGGGGGGGCCGAGGAATGAGCAGTTCTTC
CASSLAGLAGGPRNEQFF
>14|NA|NA|TRBJ2-3|TRBV19
TGTGCCAGTAGTATTGGAGGCTTGGCAGATACGCAGTATTTT
CASSIGGLADTQYF
>16|NA|NA|TRBJ2-6|TRBV4-1
TGCGCCAGCAGCCAGGAACAGGCCTCTGGGGCCAACGTCCTGACTTTC
CASSQEQASGANVLTF
>15|NA|TRBD1|TRBJ1-3|TRBV18
TGTGCCAGCTCAACCCAAGGGGGCCCAGGAAACACCATATATTTT
CASSTQGGPGNTIYF
>14|NA|NA|TRBJ2-3|TRBV9
TGTGCCAGCAGCCCACCGAGAGAGACAGATACGCAGTATTTT
CASSPPRETDTQYF
>14|once|NA|TRBJ2-7|TRBV5-1
TGCGCCAGCAGTCGGCCGACAGACCACTACGAGCAGTACTTC
CASSRPTDHYEQYF
>14|NA|NA|TRBJ2-3|TRBV5-1
TGCGCCAGCAGCTTCGTAGCCAGCCCAGATACGCAGTATTTT
CASSFVASPDTQYF
>16|NA|TRBD2|TRBJ2-3|TRBV3-1/TRBV3-2
TGTGCCAGCAGCCAAGATCGGGCGGGAGGGACAGATACGCAGTATTTT
CASSQDRAGGTDTQYF